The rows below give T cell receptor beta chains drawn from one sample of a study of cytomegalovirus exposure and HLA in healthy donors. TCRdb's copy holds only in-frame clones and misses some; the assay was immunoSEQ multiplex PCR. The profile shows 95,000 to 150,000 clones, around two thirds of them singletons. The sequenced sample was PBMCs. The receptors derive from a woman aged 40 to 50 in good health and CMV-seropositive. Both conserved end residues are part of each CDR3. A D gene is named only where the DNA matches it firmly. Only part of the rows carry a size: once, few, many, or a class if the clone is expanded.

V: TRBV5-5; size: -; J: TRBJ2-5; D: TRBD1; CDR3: CASTATGLETQYF; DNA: TGTGCCAGCACCGCGACAGGGTTGGAGACCCAGTACTTC
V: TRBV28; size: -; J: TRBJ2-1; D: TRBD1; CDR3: CASSSGGPNNEQFF; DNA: TGTGCCAGCAGTTCAGGGGGCCCGAACAATGAGCAGTTCTTC
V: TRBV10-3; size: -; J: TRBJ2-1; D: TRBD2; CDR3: CAISPRGERTYNEQFF; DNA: TGTGCCATCAGCCCCCGGGGGGAGCGGACATACAATGAGCAGTTCTTC
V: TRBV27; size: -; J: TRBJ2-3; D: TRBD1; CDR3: CASSLGDRRDTQYF; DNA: TGTGCCAGCAGTTTAGGGGACAGAAGGGATACGCAGTATTTT
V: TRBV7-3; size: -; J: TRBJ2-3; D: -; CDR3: CASTPAGRGTDTQYF; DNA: TGTGCCAGCACCCCAGCGGGCAGGGGCACAGATACGCAGTATTTT
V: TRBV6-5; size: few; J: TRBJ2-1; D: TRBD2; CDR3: CASRAGLAGGVEQFF; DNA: TGTGCCAGCAGAGCGGGACTAGCGGGGGGGGTTGAGCAGTTCTTC
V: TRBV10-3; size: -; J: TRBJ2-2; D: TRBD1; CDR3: CAIRAGTENTGELFF; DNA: TGTGCCATCAGGGCCGGGACAGAGAACACCGGGGAGCTGTTTTTT
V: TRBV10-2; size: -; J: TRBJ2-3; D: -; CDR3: CASNVATTSTDTQYF; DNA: TGCGCCAGCAACGTAGCGACCACTAGCACAGATACGCAGTATTTT
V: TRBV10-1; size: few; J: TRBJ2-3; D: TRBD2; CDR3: CASSTSGRGETDTQYF; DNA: TGCGCCAGCAGTACTAGCGGGAGAGGAGAAACAGATACGCAGTATTTT
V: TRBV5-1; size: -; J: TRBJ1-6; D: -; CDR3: CASSRRERVGSSPLHF; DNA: TGCGCCAGCAGCCGGCGAGAGCGGGTCGGTAGTTCACCCCTCCACTTT
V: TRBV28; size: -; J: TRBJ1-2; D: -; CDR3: CASSLARDIQDYTF; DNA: TGTGCCAGCAGTCTCGCCCGGGACATCCAGGACTACACCTTC
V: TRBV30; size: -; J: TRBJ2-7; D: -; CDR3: CAWDNTYEQYF; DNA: TGTGCCTGGGACAACACCTACGAGCAGTACTTC
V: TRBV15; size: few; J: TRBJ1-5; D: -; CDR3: CATSRDLGGLNQPQHF; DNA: TGTGCCACCAGCAGAGATCTGGGGGGACTGAATCAGCCCCAGCATTTT